Following are 3 T cell receptor beta chains from one sample sequenced in a study of T-cell reconstitution after alpha-beta-depleted transplantation in children. It was with unique molecular identifiers that the TCRbeta library was prepared. Each CDR3 protein gets one entry after TCRdb re-called the PCR reads with MiXCR. The profile shows 65,000 to 75,000 distinct CDR3 sequences, just under 5% of them singletons. The input for sequencing was PBMCs, mostly from graft donor cells, taken 180 days after TCRalphabeta/CD19-depleted stem cell transplant. The source is a boy in the first two years of life who had a stem cell transplant for acute myeloid leukemia, so the T cells may come from the graft donor.

This clonotype was counted at least ten times. The rearrangement links TRBV4-3 to TRBJ2-1; 10 bases are a match to TRBD1. Trimming at V came to 4 bases and at J to 4 bases, leaving 10 bases not matched to a gene. This CDR3 is 17 amino acids long. Germline V gene data show CDR1 as LGHNA and CDR2 as YSLEER. CDR3 region: CASSRLKGDRGYNEQFF. The CDR3 DNA reads as TGCGCCAGCAGCCGCCTGAAGGGGGACAGGGGTTACAATGAGCAGTTCTTC.

This clonotype was observed at least ten times. The chain uses TRBV24-1 and TRBJ2-3; 8 bases align to TRBD1. Germline V gene sequence: CDR1 KGHDR, CDR2 SFDVKD. The CDR3 is made up of 15 amino acids. Trimming at V came to 3 bases and at J to 2 bases, leaving 3 bases not matched to a gene. In nucleotides, the CDR3 is TGTGCCACCAGTGATCCGGGACAGGCCACAGATACGCAGTATTTT. Its protein is CATSDPGQATDTQYF.

This clonotype came up many times. This chain uses TRBV12-3 or TRBV12-4 with TRBJ1-6; no firm D call. V was trimmed by 3 bases and J by 7 bases, leaving 4 bases between them. This CDR3 has 12 residues. Here the CDR3 reads CASSFLNSPLHF. The CDR3 DNA sequence: TGTGCCAGCAGTTTTCTCAATTCACCCCTCCACTTT.